These 14 T cell receptor beta chains originate from one sample sequenced in a study of CD8 T cells in Susac syndrome. With random hexamers, reverse transcription was performed on about 0.45 to 1 ug of RNA. Via MiXCR, TCRdb re-called the immunoSEQ multiplex PCR reads, giving one row per CDR3 protein. The sample lists 95,000 to 150,000 distinct CDR3 sequences, approximately 94% occurring once. The sequenced material came from CD4+ T cells from PBMCs. These TCRs come from a human donor in good health.

This clonotype was found once. The CDR3 DNA reads as TGCAGTGCTAGACGGGGCGGGAGCTCCTACGAGCAGTACTTC. Translation gives CSARRGGSSYEQYF. The chain links TRBV20-1 to TRBJ2-7; TRBD2 agrees at 7 bases. The CDR3 is 14 residues long. Germline assignment: CDR1 DFQATT and CDR2 SNEGSKA (reference sequence). V dropped 2 bases and J dropped 0; count of bases not matched to a gene: 4.

This clonotype was observed a handful of times. The V gene is TRBV5-1, the J gene TRBJ2-3; 7 bases match TRBD2. Per the germline V gene, CDR1 is SGHRS and CDR2 is YFSETQ. CDR3 size: 16 residues. The junction had 7 bases not matched to a gene; V was cut back by 2 bases and J by 1 base. CDR3 amino acids: CASSFPAGVGTDTQYF. The CDR3 coding sequence is TGCGCCAGCAGCTTCCCTGCGGGAGTCGGCACAGATACGCAGTATTTT.

The chain recombines TRBV19 with TRBJ2-3; D is unclear. Per the germline V gene, CDR1 is LNHDA and CDR2 is SQIVND (reference sequence). CDR3 length: 18 amino acids. Trimming removed 1 base at V and 3 bases at J, with 20 bases between. CDR3 residues: CASSIAGFDGRWTDTQYF. In DNA form, the CDR3 reads TGTGCCAGTAGTATAGCAGGCTTCGACGGTCGGTGGACAGATACGCAGTATTTT.

V and J are TRBV6-4 and TRBJ2-2; no firm D call. V gave up 4 bases and J gave up 4 bases, with 10 bases separating them. Germline CDR1 reads MRHNA; CDR2 reads SNTAGT. CDR3 size: 14 residues. The CDR3 reads CASSAASGTGELFF. Here the CDR3 DNA reads TGTGCCAGCAGTGCTGCCTCCGGCACCGGGGAGCTGTTTTTT.

The CDR3 DNA reads as TGTGCCAGCAGTGAAGCGGTGCAGGGGTATCAGCCCCAGCATTTT. This gives the protein CASSEAVQGYQPQHF. The chain uses TRBV2 and TRBJ1-5; maybe TRBD1 (6 bases). Deletions cut 0 bases from V and 5 bases from J, with 11 bases between. CDR3 length equals 15 residues. Germline V gene sequence: CDR1 SNHLY, CDR2 FYNNEI.

Here the CDR3 reads CASSPTTGGSYEQYF. DNA for the CDR3: TGTGCCAGCAGCCCGACGACAGGGGGATCCTACGAGCAGTACTTC. The J gene is TRBJ2-7, the V gene TRBV3-1; 9 bases line up with TRBD1. CDR1 and CDR2 from the germline V gene are LGHDT and YNNKEL (reference sequence). V shed 4 bases, J shed 1 base, and the junction held 5 bases outside the gene matches. This CDR3 has 15 amino acids.

This chain links TRBV19 with TRBJ2-5; TRBD1 might be the D (6 bases). V was cut by 6 bases and J by 6 bases, with 14 bases left in between. Germline V gene data show CDR1 as LNHDA and CDR2 as SQIVND (reference sequence). The CDR3 runs 13 residues. Here the CDR3 DNA reads TGTGCCAGTAGCCTCGACAGGAGCCAGACCCAGTACTTC. It codes for CASSLDRSQTQYF.

The rearrangement joins TRBV12-3 or TRBV12-4 to TRBJ2-7; D possibly corresponds to TRBD1 (6 bases). Trimming cost V 6 bases and J 5 bases, with 14 bases left between them. The CDR3 is made up of 13 amino acids. The CDR3 spells CASRGPTGHEQYF. The DNA for the CDR3 is TGTGCCAGCAGGGGCCCCACAGGGCACGAGCAGTACTTC.

The gene calls are TRBV7-9 and TRBJ1-1, with unresolved D. V lost 4 bases and J 11 bases, leaving 5 bases between the germline ends. The germline V gene has CDR1 SEHNR and CDR2 FQNEAQ (reference sequence). This CDR3 comprises 9 residues. The CDR3 protein is CASSSFAFF. The DNA for the CDR3 is TGTGCCAGCAGCTCGTTCGCTTTCTTT.

CDR3 sequence (DNA): TGTGCCAGCAGCACCCAGGACTATGGCTACACCTTC. This translates into CASSTQDYGYTF. The chain links TRBV7-9 to TRBJ1-2, with D hard to call. Germline V gene lookup returns CDR1 SEHNR and CDR2 FQNEAQ (reference sequence). This CDR3 spans 12 amino acids. Trimming removed 5 bases at V and 3 bases at J, with 7 bases between.

V gene TRBV19 combines with J gene TRBJ1-1; 7 nucleotides match TRBD1. Germline V gene sequence: CDR1 LNHDA, CDR2 SQIVND (reference sequence). V shed 4 bases and J 7 bases; nucleotides not matched to a gene: 12. The CDR3 spans 15 residues. The CDR3 spells CASSKGTAPGSEAFF. The CDR3 DNA is TGTGCCAGTAGTAAAGGGACAGCCCCGGGGAGTGAAGCTTTCTTT. The full variable domain, in which reference TRBV19 and TRBJ1-1 provide the parts outside the CDR3, is DGGITQSPKYLFRKEGQNVTLSCEQNLNHDAMYWYRQDPGQGLRLIYYSQIVNDFQKGDIAEGYSVSREKKESFPLTVTSAQKNPTAFYLCASSKGTAPGSEAFFGQGTRLTVV.

This clonotype was counted a single time. The V call is TRBV29-1, the J call TRBJ1-3, with D possibly matching TRBD1 (5 bases). Germline assignment: CDR1 SQVTM and CDR2 ANQGSEA. The CDR3 runs to 12 residues. Trimming cost V 6 bases and J 7 bases, with 13 bases left between them. CDR3 sequence: CSVGHDQNTIYF. The CDR3 region has the DNA TGCAGCGTCGGACATGACCAGAACACCATATATTTT. The full variable domain, in which reference TRBV29-1 and TRBJ1-3 provide the parts outside the CDR3, is SAVISQKPSRDICQRGTSLTIQCQVDSQVTMMFWYRQQPGQSLTLIATANQGSEATYESGFVIDKFPISRPNLTFSTLTVSNMSPEDSSIYLCSVGHDQNTIYFGEGSWLTVV.

The J gene is TRBJ1-6, the V gene TRBV4-3, with 8 bases fitting TRBD1. The ends lost 0 bases at V and 10 bases at J; junction bases unmatched: 11. The CDR3 consists of 17 residues. Germline V gene data show CDR1 as LGHNA and CDR2 as YSLEER. In DNA form, the CDR3 reads TGCGCCAGCAGCCAAGAGGTGCAGGGGGCGGTTTGGTCACCCCTCCACTTT. Protein: CASSQEVQGAVWSPLHF.

V is TRBV7-9 and J is TRBJ2-3; no firm D call. Germline V gives CDR1 SEHNR, CDR2 FQNEAQ (reference sequence). The CDR3 runs to 15 residues. V lost 0 bases and J 3 bases, leaving 10 bases between the germline ends. The CDR3 spells CASSLALSATDTQYF. The CDR3 nucleotides are TGTGCCAGCAGCTTAGCGCTTTCAGCGACAGATACGCAGTATTTT. Combining the CDR3 with reference TRBV7-9 and TRBJ2-3 gives the whole variable domain DTGVSQNPRHKITKRGQNVTFRCDPISEHNRLYWYRQTLGQGPEFLTYFQNEAQLEKSRLLSDRFSAERPKGSFSTLEIQRTEQGDSAMYLCASSLALSATDTQYFGPGTRLTVL.